The T cell receptor beta chain described here comes from a study of shared clonotypes between healthy human individuals. Findings of the study overall: Among the subsets, naive ones generally showed larger estimated richness than memory ones. Blood was the only sampled material, and tissue repertoires likely differ.

V lost 4 bases and J lost 7; bases outside the gene matches: 10. The germline CDR1 and CDR2 sequences are MNHEY and SVGAGI. This CDR3 has 15 amino acids. Comments on this clone: Antigen: not known.

Both subsets, CD45RA+ naive and CD45RA-negative memory, were split from the CD4+ cells. The protocol was immunoSEQ multiplex PCR, while the TCRdb copy is restricted to in-frame clones and leaves out a portion. The sample includes over a million clones, approximately 80% of them seen just once. Sequencing was performed on memory CD4+ T cells from PBMCs. Subset: CD45RA-negative fraction. This clonotype was obtained from a man between 18 and 35 years old in good health. Some clones in this sample may be carry-over from other donors' samples. The J gene is TRBJ2-1, the V gene TRBV6-5; 7 nucleotides agree with TRBD1. The CDR3, as DNA: TGTGCCAGCAGTTCACCCCCGAACAGGGGTAATGAGCAGTTCTTC. Amino acid sequence: CASSSPPNRGNEQFF.